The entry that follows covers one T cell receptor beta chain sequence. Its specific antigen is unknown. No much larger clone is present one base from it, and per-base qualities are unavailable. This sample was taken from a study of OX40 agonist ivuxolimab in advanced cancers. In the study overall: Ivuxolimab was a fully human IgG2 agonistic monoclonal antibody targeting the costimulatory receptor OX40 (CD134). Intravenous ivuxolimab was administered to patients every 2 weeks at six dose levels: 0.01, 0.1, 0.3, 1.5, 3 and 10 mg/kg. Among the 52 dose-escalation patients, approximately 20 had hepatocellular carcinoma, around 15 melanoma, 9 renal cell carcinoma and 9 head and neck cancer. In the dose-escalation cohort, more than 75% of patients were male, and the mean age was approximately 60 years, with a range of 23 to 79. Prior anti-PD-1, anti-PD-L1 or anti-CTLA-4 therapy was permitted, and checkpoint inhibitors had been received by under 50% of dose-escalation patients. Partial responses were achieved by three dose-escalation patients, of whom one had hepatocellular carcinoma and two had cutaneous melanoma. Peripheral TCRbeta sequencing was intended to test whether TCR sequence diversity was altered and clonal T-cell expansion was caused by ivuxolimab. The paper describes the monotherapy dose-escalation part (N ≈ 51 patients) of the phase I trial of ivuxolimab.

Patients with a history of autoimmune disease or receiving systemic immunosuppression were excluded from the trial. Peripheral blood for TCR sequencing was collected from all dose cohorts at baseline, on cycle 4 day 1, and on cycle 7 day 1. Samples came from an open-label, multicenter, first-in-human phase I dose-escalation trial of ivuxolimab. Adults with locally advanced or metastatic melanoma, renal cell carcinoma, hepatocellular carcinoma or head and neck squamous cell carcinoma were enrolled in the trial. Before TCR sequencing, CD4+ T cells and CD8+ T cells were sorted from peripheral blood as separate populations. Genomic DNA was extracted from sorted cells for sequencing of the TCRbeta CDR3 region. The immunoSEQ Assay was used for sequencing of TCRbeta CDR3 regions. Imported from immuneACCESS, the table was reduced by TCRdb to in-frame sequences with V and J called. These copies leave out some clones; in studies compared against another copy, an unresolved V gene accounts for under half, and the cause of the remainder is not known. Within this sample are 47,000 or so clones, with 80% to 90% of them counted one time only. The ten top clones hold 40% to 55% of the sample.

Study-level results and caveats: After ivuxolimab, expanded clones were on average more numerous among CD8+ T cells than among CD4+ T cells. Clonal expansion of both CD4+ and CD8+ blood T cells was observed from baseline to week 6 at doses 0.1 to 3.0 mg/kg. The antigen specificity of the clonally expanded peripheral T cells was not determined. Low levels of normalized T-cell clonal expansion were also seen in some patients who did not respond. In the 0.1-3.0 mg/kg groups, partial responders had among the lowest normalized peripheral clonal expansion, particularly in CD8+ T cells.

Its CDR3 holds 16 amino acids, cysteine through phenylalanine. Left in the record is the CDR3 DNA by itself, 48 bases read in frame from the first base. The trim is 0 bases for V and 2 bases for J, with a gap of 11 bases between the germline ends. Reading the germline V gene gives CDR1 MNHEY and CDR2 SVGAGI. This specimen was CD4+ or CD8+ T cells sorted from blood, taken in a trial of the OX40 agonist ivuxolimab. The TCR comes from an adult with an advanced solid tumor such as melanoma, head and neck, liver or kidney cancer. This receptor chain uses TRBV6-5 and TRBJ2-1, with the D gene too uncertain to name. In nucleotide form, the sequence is TGTGCCAGCAGTTACTCTGAGCAGATCCCCTACAATGAGCAGTTCTTC. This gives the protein CASSYSEQIPYNEQFF.